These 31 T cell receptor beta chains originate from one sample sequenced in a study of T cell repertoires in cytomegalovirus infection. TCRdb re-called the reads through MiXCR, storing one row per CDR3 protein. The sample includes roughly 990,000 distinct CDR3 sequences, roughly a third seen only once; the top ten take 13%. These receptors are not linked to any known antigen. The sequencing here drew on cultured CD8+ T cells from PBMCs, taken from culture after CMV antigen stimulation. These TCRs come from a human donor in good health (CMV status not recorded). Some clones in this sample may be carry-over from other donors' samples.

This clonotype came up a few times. CDR3 DNA: TGCAGTGCTAGAGCGGGACAGGGTTATCAGCCCCAGCATTTT. Amino acid sequence: CSARAGQGYQPQHF. The V and J genes are TRBV20-1 and TRBJ1-5; 9 bases map to TRBD1. Germline V gene data show CDR1 as DFQATT and CDR2 as SNEGSKA (reference sequence). The CDR3 is 14 residues long. J gave up 5 bases and V 1 base, and 3 bases lay outside the gene matches.

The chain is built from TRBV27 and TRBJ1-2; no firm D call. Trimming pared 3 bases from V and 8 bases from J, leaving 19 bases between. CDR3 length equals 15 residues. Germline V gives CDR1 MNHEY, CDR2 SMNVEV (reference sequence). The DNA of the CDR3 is TGTGCCAGCAGTTTCTCTACTTCCCACTCGGGCGGCTACACCTTC. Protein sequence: CASSFSTSHSGGYTF.

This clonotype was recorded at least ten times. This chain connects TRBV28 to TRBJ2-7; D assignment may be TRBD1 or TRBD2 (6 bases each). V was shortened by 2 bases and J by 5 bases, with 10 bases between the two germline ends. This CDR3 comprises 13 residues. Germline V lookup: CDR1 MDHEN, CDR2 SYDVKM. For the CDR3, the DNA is TGTGCCAGCAGTTTAGGGGGGCTCAACGAGCAGTACTTC. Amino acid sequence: CASSLGGLNEQYF.

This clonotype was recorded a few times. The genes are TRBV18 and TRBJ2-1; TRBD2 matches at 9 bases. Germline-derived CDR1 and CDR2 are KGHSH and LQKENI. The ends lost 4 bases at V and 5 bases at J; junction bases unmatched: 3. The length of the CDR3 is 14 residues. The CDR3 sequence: CASSLRLADNEQFF. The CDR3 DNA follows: TGTGCCAGCTCACTTAGACTAGCGGACAATGAGCAGTTCTTC.

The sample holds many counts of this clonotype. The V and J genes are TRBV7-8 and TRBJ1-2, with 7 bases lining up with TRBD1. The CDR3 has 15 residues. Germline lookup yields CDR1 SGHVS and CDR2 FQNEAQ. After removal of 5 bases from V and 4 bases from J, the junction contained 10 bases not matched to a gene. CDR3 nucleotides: TGTGCCAGCAGCCCCCCGGGACAGACGCCCTATGGCTACACCTTC. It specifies CASSPPGQTPYGYTF.

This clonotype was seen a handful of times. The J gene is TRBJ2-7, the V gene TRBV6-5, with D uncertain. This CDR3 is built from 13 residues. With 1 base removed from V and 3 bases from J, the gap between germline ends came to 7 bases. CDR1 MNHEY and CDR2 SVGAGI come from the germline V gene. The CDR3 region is CASSYLRNYEQYF. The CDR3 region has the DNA TGTGCCAGCAGTTACTTGAGGAACTACGAGCAGTACTTC.

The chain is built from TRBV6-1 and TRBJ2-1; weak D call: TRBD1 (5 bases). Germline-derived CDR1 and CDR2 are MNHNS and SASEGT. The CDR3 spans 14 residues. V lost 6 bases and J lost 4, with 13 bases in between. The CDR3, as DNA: TGTGCCAGCAGAGCCGGCAGGGAATACAATGAGCAGTTCTTC. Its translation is CASRAGREYNEQFF.

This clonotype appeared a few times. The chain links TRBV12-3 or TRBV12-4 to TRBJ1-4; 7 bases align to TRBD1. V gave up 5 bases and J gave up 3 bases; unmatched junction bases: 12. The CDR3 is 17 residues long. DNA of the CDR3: TGTGCCAGCAGTCCGAGACAGGGAAGGGGACCTAATGAAAAACTGTTTTTT. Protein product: CASSPRQGRGPNEKLFF.

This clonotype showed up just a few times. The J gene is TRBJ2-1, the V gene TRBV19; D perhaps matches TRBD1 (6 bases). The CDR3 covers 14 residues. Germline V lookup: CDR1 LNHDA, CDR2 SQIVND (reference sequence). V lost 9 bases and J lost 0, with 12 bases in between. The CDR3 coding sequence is TGTGCCAGCCAAGACAGGACCTCCTACAATGAGCAGTTCTTC. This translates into CASQDRTSYNEQFF.

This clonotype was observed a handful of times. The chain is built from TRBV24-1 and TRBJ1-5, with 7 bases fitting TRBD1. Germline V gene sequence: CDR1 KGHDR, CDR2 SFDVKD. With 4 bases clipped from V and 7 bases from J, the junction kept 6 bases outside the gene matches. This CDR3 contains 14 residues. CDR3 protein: CATSEAGQPQPQHF. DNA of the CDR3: TGTGCCACCAGTGAAGCGGGACAGCCCCAGCCCCAGCATTTT.

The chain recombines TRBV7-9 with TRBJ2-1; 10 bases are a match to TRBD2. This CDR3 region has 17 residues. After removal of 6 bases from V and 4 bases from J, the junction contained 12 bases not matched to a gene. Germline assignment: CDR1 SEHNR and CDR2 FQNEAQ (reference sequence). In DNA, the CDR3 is TGTGCCAGCAGACCCCTAGCGGGGGCCTTAAAATACAATGAGCAGTTCTTC. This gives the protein CASRPLAGALKYNEQFF. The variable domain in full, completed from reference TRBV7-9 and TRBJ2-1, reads DTGVSQNPRHKITKRGQNVTFRCDPISEHNRLYWYRQTLGQGPEFLTYFQNEAQLEKSRLLSDRFSAERPKGSFSTLEIQRTEQGDSAMYLCASRPLAGALKYNEQFFGPGTRLTVL.

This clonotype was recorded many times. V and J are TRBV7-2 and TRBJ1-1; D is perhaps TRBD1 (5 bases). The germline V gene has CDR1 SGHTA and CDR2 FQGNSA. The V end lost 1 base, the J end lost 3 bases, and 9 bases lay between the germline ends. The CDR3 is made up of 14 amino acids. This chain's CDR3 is CASSLGWGDTEAFF. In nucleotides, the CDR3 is TGTGCCAGCAGCTTAGGCTGGGGGGACACTGAAGCTTTCTTT.

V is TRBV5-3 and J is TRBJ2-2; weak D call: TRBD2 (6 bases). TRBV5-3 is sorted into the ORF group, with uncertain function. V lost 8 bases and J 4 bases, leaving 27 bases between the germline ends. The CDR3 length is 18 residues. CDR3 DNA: TGTGCCAGCAGCGACCAGTCGAGGAGGGGTCCGGGCACCGGGGAGCTGTTTTTT. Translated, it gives CASSDQSRRGPGTGELFF.

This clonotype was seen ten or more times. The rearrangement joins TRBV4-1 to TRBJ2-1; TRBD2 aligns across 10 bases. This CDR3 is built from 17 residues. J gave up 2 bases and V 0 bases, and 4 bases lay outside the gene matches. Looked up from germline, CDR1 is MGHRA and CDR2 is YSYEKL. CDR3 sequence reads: CASSQDLLAGAYNEQFF. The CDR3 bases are TGCGCCAGCAGCCAAGATCTCCTAGCGGGGGCCTACAATGAGCAGTTCTTC.

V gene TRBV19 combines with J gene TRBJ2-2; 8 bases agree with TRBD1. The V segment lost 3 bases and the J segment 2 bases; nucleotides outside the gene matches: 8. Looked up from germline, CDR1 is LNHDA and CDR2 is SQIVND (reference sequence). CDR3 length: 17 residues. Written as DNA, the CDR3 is TGTGCCAGTAGTATCCTTCCGGGACAGGATAACACCGGGGAGCTGTTTTTT. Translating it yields CASSILPGQDNTGELFF.

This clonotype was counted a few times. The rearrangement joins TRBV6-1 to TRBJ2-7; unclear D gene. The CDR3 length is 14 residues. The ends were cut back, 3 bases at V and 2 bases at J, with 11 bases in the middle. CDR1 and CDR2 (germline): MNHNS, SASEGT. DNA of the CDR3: TGTGCCAGCAGTGAGGCCCTTCTCACCTACGAGCAGTACTTC. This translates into CASSEALLTYEQYF.

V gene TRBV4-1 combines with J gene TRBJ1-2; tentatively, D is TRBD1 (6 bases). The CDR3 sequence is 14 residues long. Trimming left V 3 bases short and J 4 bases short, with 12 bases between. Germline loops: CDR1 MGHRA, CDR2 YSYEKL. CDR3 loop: CASSQDQGFYGYTF. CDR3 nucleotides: TGCGCCAGCAGCCAGGATCAGGGGTTCTATGGCTACACCTTC.

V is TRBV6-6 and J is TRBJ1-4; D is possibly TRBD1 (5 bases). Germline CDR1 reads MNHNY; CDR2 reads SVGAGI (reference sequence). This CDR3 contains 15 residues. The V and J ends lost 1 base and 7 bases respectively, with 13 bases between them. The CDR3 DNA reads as TGTGCCAGCAGTTACTGGGGGGTAAGGGGTGAAAAACTGTTTTTT. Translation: CASSYWGVRGEKLFF.

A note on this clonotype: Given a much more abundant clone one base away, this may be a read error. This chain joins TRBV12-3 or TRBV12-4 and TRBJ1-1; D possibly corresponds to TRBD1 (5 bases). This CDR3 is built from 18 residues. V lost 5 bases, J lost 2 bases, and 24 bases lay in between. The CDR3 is CASSRERSVGRINTEAFF. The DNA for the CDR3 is TGTGCCAGCAGTCGGGAGAGGTCCGTGGGACGGATAAACACTGAAGCTTTCTTT.

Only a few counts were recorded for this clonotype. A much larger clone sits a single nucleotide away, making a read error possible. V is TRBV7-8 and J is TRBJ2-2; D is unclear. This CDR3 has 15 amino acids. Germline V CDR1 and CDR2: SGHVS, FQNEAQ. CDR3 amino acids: CASSLARSNIGELFF. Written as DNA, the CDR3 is TGTGCCAGCAGCTTAGCGAGAAGCAACATCGGGGAGCTGTTTTTT. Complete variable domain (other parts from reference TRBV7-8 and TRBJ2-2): GAGVSQSPRYKVAKRGQDVALRCDPISGHVSLFWYQQALGQGPEFLTYFQNEAQLDKSGLPSDRFFAERPEGSVSTLKIQRTQQEDSAVYLCASSLARSNIGELFFGEGSRLTVL.

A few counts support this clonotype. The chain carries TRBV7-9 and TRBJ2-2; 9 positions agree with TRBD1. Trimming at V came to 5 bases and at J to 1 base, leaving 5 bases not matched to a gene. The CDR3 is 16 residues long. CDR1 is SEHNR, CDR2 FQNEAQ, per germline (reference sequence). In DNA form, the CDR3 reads TGTGCCAGCAGCCCCGTGGACAGGGGGAACACCGGGGAGCTGTTTTTT. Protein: CASSPVDRGNTGELFF.

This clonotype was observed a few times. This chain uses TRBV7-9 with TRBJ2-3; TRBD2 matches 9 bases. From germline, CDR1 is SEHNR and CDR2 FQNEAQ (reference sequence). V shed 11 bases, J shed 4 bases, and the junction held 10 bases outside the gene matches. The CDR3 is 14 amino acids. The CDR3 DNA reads TGTGCCGCTGTCCAAGCGGGGGGTGCAGATACGCAGTATTTT. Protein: CAAVQAGGADTQYF.

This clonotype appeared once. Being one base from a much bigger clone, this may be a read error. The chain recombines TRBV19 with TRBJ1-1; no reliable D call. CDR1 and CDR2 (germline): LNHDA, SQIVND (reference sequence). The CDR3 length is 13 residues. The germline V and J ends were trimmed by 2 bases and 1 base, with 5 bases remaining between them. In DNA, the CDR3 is TGTGCCAGTAGTATACATGGGAACACTGAAGCTTTCTTT. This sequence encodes CASSIHGNTEAFF.

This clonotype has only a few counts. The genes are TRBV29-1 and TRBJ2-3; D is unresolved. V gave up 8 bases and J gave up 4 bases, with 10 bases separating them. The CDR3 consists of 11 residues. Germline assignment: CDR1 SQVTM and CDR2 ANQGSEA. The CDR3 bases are TGCAGCCACTACGCCCCAGATACGCAGTATTTT. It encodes CSHYAPDTQYF.

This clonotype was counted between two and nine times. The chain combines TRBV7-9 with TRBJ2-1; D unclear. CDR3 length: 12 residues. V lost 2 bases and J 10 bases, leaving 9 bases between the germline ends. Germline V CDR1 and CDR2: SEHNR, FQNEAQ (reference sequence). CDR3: CASSLTFREQFF. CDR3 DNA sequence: TGTGCCAGCAGCTTAACCTTTAGAGAGCAGTTCTTC.

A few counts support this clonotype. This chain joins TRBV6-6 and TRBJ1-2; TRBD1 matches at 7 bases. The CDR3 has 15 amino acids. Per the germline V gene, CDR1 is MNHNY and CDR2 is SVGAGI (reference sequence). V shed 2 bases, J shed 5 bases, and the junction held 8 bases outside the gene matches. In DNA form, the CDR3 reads TGTGCCAGCAGTTACCTCGGGACAGACCCTTATGGCTACACCTTC. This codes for CASSYLGTDPYGYTF.

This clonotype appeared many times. This chain's CDR3 is CASSLAPGSAEQYV. Here the CDR3 DNA reads TGTGCCAGCAGCTTAGCGCCGGGGTCCGCCGAGCAGTACGTC. The gene calls are TRBV7-2 and TRBJ2-7; D is possibly TRBD2 (5 bases). Germline V gene sequence: CDR1 SGHTA, CDR2 FQGNSA. Between the trimmed V and J ends, which lost 0 bases and 6 bases, there was a span of 12 bases. The CDR3 is made up of 14 amino acids.

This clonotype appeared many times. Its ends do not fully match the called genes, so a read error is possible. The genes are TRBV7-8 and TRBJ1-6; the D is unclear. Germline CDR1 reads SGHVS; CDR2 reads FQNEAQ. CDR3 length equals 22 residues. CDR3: CASSLAPGGEEILSSYNSPLHF. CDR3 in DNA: TGTGCCAGCAGCCTAGCCCCTGGCGGAGAAGAGATCCTGAGCTCCTATAATTCACCCCTCCACTTT.

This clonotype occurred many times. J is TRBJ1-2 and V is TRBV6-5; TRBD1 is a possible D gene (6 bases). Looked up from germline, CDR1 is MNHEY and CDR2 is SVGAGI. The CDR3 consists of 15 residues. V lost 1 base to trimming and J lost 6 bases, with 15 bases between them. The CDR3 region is CASSYLTGTHNGYTF. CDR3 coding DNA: TGTGCCAGCAGTTACTTAACCGGGACACACAATGGCTACACCTTC.

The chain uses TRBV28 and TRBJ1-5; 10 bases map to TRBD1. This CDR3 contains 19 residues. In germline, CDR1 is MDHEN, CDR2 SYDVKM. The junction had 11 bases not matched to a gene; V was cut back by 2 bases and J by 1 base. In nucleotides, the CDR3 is TGTGCCAGCAGTTTACCCGGGACAGGGGCCGCCTGGAGCAATCAGCCCCAGCATTTT. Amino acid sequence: CASSLPGTGAAWSNQPQHF. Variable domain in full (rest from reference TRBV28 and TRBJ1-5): DVKVTQSSRYLVKRTGEKVFLECVQDMDHENMFWYRQDPGLGLRLIYFSYDVKMKEKGDIPEGYSVSREKKERFSLILESASTNQTSMYLCASSLPGTGAAWSNQPQHFGDGTRLSIL.

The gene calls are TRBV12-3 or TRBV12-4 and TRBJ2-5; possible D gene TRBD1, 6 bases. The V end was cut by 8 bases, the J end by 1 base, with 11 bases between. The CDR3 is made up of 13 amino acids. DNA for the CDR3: TGTGCCAGCCGCGGACAGATCCAAGAGACCCAGTACTTC. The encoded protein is CASRGQIQETQYF.